Listed here is a single T cell receptor beta chain. This entry belongs to a study of beta chain features in type 1 diabetes. Sequenced material consisted of expressed TCRB transcripts (all of the isolated RNA was reverse transcribed). Naive, central memory and regulatory T cell samples yielded around 3.5 million reads on average. Repertoires were generated with immunoSEQ multiplex PCR, while TCRdb's copy carries only in-frame clones and drops some. The repertoire holds around 310,000 clones, with approximately 9.9% as singletons. Trimming left V 3 bases short and J 8 bases short, with 11 bases between. CDR3 length: 12 amino acids. Per the germline V gene, CDR1 is GTSNPN and CDR2 is SVGIG (reference sequence). In total, each donor contributed a single heparinised blood draw that averaged around 100 mL. Cells sorted by CD45RO/CCR7/CD25/CD127/CD95/CD27 comprised CD4+ naive, central memory, regulatory and stem cell-like memory cells. Each sorted population was over 95% pure.

V is TRBV30 and J is TRBJ2-1, with TRBD2 as a possible D gene (6 bases). The TCR originated in a woman in her thirties in good health. Sequencing input: naive CD4+ T cells from blood. The CDR3 reads CAWREGLDEQFF. The CDR3 bases are TGTGCCTGGAGGGAGGGCTTGGATGAGCAGTTCTTC.